This T cell receptor (beta chain) is from a study of CD8+ T cells in alopecia areata (dated by TCRdb to 2017 to 2018). Study-wide context: Skin from C3H/HeJ donors with spontaneous alopecia (about 6-12 months old) was grafted onto female C3H/HeJ recipients that were roughly 6-11 weeks old. immunoSEQ multiplex PCR using 35 Vbeta forward primers and 13 Jbeta reverse primers was used to amplify TCRbeta CDR3 regions. In both human patients and the C3H/HeJ mouse model, the study applied high-throughput TCRbeta sequencing to look at T cell clonal expansion in alopecia areata. On the human side, TCRbeta sequencing was run on scalp tissue and on sorted CD4+ and CD8+ peripheral blood T cells from healthy controls and from alopecia areata patients with either patchy or totalis/universalis disease. Clonality in the scalp was compared among normal scalp (n=4), patchy alopecia areata scalp (n=8), and alopecia totalis/universalis scalp (n=8). The RNA source kit depended on sample type: the PAXgene miRNA kit for fixed scalp, the miRNeasy kit for PBMCs, and the RNeasy kit for mouse skin.

Concerning this clone itself: Its antigen is not yet known. As a mouse receptor, it takes its gene names and germline sequences from the mouse. The read gets to within 4 residues of the CDR3 end, and the germline J gene fills in the rest.

Cells from mouse cutaneous lymph nodes were pooled, stained for CD4, CD8alpha, NKG2D, NKG2ACE and other markers, and then sorted on a BD Influx. Libraries were constructed by the immunoSEQ multiplex PCR assay. For TCR sequencing, RNA was extracted from every sample and reverse transcribed into cDNA to serve as template. First-strand cDNA was synthesized using SuperScript III with a 2:1 mix of oligo-dT and random hexamers. A synthetic immune receptor repertoire was used to gauge amplification bias, and whatever bias remained was removed computationally. Libraries were sequenced on Illumina HiSeq using 60 bp reads that covered the CDR3 and were read from J toward V. Per the source publication's procedure: After raw reads were preprocessed to remove errors, the CDR3 was defined following IMGT conventions as running from the conserved cysteine to phenylalanine. Clonality was computed as 1 minus the Shannon entropy, with the entropy normalized by log2 of the number of productive unique TCRs. Scalp TCRbeta sequences were cross-referenced with sorted blood CD4 and CD8 repertoires so that the CD4 or CD8 identity of scalp clones could be inferred. In its TCRdb copy, this immuneACCESS table keeps in-frame sequences only and misses some clones. Where compared with another copy, unresolved V genes explain less than half of these, and the others have no known cause. V and J calls and clone size are those listed in that table; D and trimming were worked out from the DNA. With about 270,000 clones recorded, this sample contains no clone counted only once. The ten largest clones capture 1.2% of the sample.

The CDR3 contains 15 residues, cysteine and phenylalanine counted. Shown are 33 bases from within the CDR3, in frame from base 1. For CDR1 and CDR2, the germline V gene (reference sequence) lists FNHDT and SITEND. A distance of 6 bases separates the germline ends of V and J, which lose 0 bases and 0 bases respectively. Points the paper makes about the study in general: Unlike mouse skin, which is dominated by gammadelta T cells, normal human skin has resident alphabeta T cells that are also sequenced, and this complicates analysis of the scalp TCR repertoire. Shared TCR sequences between patients were less evident than in mice, which may be partly attributable to HLA diversity in the patient population. Compared with normal scalp, lesional scalp, particularly in alopecia totalis/universalis, had higher clonality and more expanded CD8+ clones, which suggests antigenic drive.

The rearranged segments are TRBV19 and TRBJ2-2; the D gene remains uncertain. This TCR was recovered from a C3H/HeJ mouse with alopecia areata. This line of mice carries MHC haplotype H2-k. The source material was CD4+ T cells sorted from a lymph node. CDR3 reads: CASSIVGPNTGQLYF. The part of the CDR3 DNA that was read is TGTGCCAGCAGTATAGTGGGTCCAAACACCGGG.